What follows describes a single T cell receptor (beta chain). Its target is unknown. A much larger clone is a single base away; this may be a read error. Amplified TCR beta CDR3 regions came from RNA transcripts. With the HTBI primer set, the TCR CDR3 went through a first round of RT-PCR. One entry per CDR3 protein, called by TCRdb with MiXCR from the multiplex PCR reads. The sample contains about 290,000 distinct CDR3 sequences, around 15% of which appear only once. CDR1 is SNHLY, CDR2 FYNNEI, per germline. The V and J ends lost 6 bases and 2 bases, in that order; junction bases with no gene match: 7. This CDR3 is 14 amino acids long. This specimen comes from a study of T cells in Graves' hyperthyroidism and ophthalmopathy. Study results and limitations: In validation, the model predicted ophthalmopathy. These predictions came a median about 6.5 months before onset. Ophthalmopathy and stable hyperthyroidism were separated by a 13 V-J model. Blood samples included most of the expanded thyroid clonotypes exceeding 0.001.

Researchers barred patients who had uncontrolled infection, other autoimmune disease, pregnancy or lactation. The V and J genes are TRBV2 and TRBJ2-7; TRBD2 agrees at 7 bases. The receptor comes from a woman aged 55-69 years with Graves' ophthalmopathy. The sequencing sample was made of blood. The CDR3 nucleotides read TGTGCCAGCAGGAGAGGCGGGAGCCCCTACGAGCAGTACTTC. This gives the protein CASRRGGSPYEQYF.